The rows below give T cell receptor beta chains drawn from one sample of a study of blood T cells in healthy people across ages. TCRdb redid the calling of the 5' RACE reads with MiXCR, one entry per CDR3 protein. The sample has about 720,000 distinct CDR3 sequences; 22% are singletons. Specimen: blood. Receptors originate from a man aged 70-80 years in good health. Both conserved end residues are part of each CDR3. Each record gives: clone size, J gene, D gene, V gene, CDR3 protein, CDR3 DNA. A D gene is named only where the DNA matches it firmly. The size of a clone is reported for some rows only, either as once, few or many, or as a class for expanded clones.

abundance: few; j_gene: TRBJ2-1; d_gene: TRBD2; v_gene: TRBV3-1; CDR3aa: CASSQEGGTYHNEQFF; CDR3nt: TGTGCCAGCAGCCAAGAGGGGGGGACGTACCACAATGAGCAGTTCTTC
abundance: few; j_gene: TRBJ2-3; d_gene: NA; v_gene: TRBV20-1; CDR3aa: CSATRGQDTQYF; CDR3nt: TGCAGTGCTACCCGGGGCCAAGATACGCAGTATTTT
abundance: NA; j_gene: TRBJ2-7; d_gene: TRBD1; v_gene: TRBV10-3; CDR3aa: CAIRGTGLSYEQYF; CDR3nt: TGTGCCATCAGAGGGACAGGCTTGTCCTACGAGCAGTACTTC
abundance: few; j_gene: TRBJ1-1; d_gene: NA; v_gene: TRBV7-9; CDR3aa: CASSVRQAYTEAFF; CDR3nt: TGTGCCAGCAGCGTCAGACAGGCTTACACTGAAGCTTTCTTT
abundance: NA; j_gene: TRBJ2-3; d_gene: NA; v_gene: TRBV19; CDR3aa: CASSKSSVPTDTQYF; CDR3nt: TGTGCCAGTAGTAAGTCTAGCGTCCCCACAGATACGCAGTATTTT
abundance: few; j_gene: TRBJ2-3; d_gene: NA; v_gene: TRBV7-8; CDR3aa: CASSPRDTTSTDTQYF; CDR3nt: TGTGCCAGCAGCCCACGGGACACCACTAGCACAGATACGCAGTATTTT
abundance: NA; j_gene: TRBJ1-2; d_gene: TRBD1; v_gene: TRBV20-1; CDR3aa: CSARWGQGKNYGYTF; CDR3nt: TGCAGTGCTAGATGGGGACAGGGGAAAAACTATGGCTACACCTTC
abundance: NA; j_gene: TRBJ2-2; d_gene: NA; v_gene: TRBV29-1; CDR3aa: CSAKLGDLGELFF; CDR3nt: TGCAGCGCCAAACTCGGAGACCTCGGGGAGCTGTTTTTT
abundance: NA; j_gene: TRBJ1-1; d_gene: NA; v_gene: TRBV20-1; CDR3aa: CSARDSTYEAFF; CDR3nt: TGCAGTGCTAGAGATTCAACCTATGAAGCTTTCTTT
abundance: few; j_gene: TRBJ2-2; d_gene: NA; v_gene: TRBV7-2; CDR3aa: CASSLVFGGGELFF; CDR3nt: TGTGCCAGCAGCTTAGTCTTTGGGGGCGGGGAGCTGTTTTTT
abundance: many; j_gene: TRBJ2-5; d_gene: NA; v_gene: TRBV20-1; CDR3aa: CSAREPSRELETQYF; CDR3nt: TGCAGTGCTAGAGAACCAAGCCGGGAATTAGAGACCCAGTACTTC